The next 17 T cell receptor beta chains were all read from a single sample in a study of blood T cell repertoires in COVID-19. This table comes from immunoSEQ multiplex PCR, and its TCRdb copy is limited to in-frame clones, with some not included. Here the sample spans more than 150,000 clones, 87% being singletons. Material for sequencing was peripheral blood. Source of these receptors: a woman aged 18-35 years who had recovered from COVID-19.

V usage is TRBV19 and J usage is TRBJ1-1; the D gene is possibly TRBD1 (6 bases). CDR3 length: 14 amino acids. Germline values: CDR1 LNHDA, CDR2 SQIVND (reference sequence). V was trimmed by 5 bases and J by 4 bases, leaving 14 bases between them. In DNA, the CDR3 is TGTGCCAGTAGTGGTCAGGGGAGGGGCACTGAAGCTTTCTTT. Its translation: CASSGQGRGTEAFF.

The gene calls are TRBV5-5 and TRBJ1-4; 7 bases align to TRBD1. The CDR3 totals 14 residues. Germline V gene sequence: CDR1 SGHKS, CDR2 YYEKEE (reference sequence). The V segment lost 3 bases and the J segment 8 bases; nucleotides outside the gene matches: 7. DNA of the CDR3: TGTGCCAGCAGCTCAGGGGGATTTAGGGAAAAACTGTTTTTT. Its translation: CASSSGGFREKLFF.

This clone was counted a few times. This chain uses TRBV6-5 with TRBJ2-7; 7 positions match TRBD1. Per the germline V gene, CDR1 is MNHEY and CDR2 is SVGAGI. This CDR3 comprises 14 residues. V shed 6 bases, J shed 2 bases, and the junction held 7 bases outside the gene matches. CDR3 in DNA: TGTGCCAGCAGCCCCGGGACAGCTACCTACGAGCAGTACTTC. It encodes CASSPGTATYEQYF.

This chain joins TRBV24-1 and TRBJ1-5, with 9 nucleotides matching TRBD1. V gave up 9 bases and J gave up 3 bases; unmatched junction bases: 2. Germline lookup yields CDR1 KGHDR and CDR2 SFDVKD. This CDR3 spans 13 amino acids. The CDR3 nucleotides are TGTGCCACCGGGACAGGGACCAATCAGCCCCAGCATTTT. The encoded protein is CATGTGTNQPQHF.

V is TRBV7-3 and J is TRBJ2-2, with D uncertain. The CDR3 has 12 residues. Trimming pared 5 bases from V and 3 bases from J, leaving 4 bases between. Germline-derived CDR1 and CDR2 are SGHTA and FQGTGA. The CDR3, as DNA: TGTGCCAGCAGCCCGGACACCGGGGAGCTGTTTTTT. Translation gives CASSPDTGELFF.

The chain's CDR3 is CASSLEQWNTEAFF. CDR3 sequence (DNA): TGCGCCAGCAGCTTGGAACAGTGGAACACTGAAGCTTTCTTT. The chain has TRBV5-1 and TRBJ1-1; D ambiguous. Looked up from germline, CDR1 is SGHRS and CDR2 is YFSETQ. This CDR3 comprises 14 residues. The V and J ends lost 0 bases and 1 base respectively, with 7 bases between them.

The chain carries TRBV7-9 and TRBJ1-2; TRBD1 is a possible D gene (6 bases). CDR1 and CDR2 from the germline V gene are SEHNR and FQNEAQ (reference sequence). The CDR3 consists of 13 residues. The ends were cut back, 6 bases at V and 8 bases at J, with 16 bases in the middle. The CDR3 region is CASRPTGNRGYTF. CDR3 coding DNA: TGTGCCAGCAGGCCAACAGGGAATCGCGGCTACACCTTC.

The V call is TRBV19, the J call TRBJ2-3; D possibly corresponds to TRBD1 (6 bases). The CDR3 contains 15 residues. Deletions cut 7 bases from V and 5 bases from J, with 19 bases between. Germline lookup yields CDR1 LNHDA and CDR2 SQIVND (reference sequence). CDR3: CASTPRADSLDTQYF. The DNA for the CDR3 is TGTGCCAGTACCCCGCGGGCGGACAGTTTAGATACGCAGTATTTT.

The chain has TRBV27 and TRBJ1-4; no firm D call. V was trimmed by 3 bases and J by 7 bases, leaving 12 bases between them. Germline CDR1 and CDR2: MNHEY and SMNVEV (reference sequence). The CDR3 is 14 amino acids. The CDR3 coding sequence is TGTGCCAGCAGTTTTATTGTCTCTCGTGAAAAACTGTTTTTT. Its protein is CASSFIVSREKLFF.

This clone was recorded at least ten times. The chain links TRBV27 to TRBJ2-2; TRBD2 is a possible D gene (6 bases). CDR3 size: 16 residues. Germline values: CDR1 MNHEY, CDR2 SMNVEV (reference sequence). V was clipped by 3 bases and J by 1 base, with 12 bases between them. The CDR3 DNA reads TGTGCCAGCAGTTTCCTTTCGGGGGTGAACACCGGGGAGCTGTTTTTT. This codes for CASSFLSGVNTGELFF.

The chain recombines TRBV6-5 with TRBJ2-7; 8 nucleotides agree with TRBD2. V dropped 6 bases and J dropped 7; count of bases not matched to a gene: 14. This CDR3 spans 15 amino acids. Germline values: CDR1 MNHEY, CDR2 SVGAGI. The CDR3 here is CASSRSKAGAGEQYV. For the CDR3, the DNA is TGTGCCAGCAGCCGGTCGAAAGCGGGAGCGGGAGAGCAGTACGTC.

V is TRBV24-1 and J is TRBJ2-2; D call uncertain. Germline lookup yields CDR1 KGHDR and CDR2 SFDVKD. V dropped 3 bases and J dropped 3 bases, with 10 bases sitting between them. This CDR3 contains 15 residues. CDR3 coding DNA: TGTGCCACCAGTGATGCCACAGATTACACCGGGGAGCTGTTTTTT. Encoded protein: CATSDATDYTGELFF.

This rearrangement joins TRBV6-1 to TRBJ2-1; 11 bases fit TRBD2. V was pared by 3 bases and J by 2 bases, with 6 bases of the junction left unmatched. The CDR3 covers 17 residues. Germline CDR1 MNHNS, CDR2 SASEGT. The CDR3 loop is CASSDPTSGGTYNEQFF. Written as DNA, the CDR3 is TGTGCCAGCAGTGACCCAACTAGCGGGGGAACCTACAATGAGCAGTTCTTC.

This clone is a singleton in its sample. The V and J genes are TRBV5-6 and TRBJ2-2, with 10 bases matching TRBD1. The CDR3 totals 15 residues. Trimming at V came to 4 bases and at J to 3 bases, leaving 3 bases not matched to a gene. The germline CDR1 and CDR2 sequences are SGHDT and YYEEEE. CDR3 region: CASSQDRGDTGELFF. CDR3 sequence (DNA): TGTGCCAGCAGCCAGGACAGGGGGGACACCGGGGAGCTGTTTTTT.

This clone came up once. The rearrangement joins TRBV7-6 to TRBJ1-2; the match to TRBD1 covers 8 bases. V gave up 5 bases and J gave up 5 bases; unmatched junction bases: 4. The CDR3 contains 13 residues. In germline, CDR1 is SGHVS, CDR2 FNYEAQ. For the CDR3, the DNA is TGTGCCAGCAGCGCAACAGGGGGGTATGGCTACACCTTC. This sequence encodes CASSATGGYGYTF.

V usage is TRBV2 and J usage is TRBJ2-7; D is perhaps TRBD1 (5 bases). Between the trimmed V and J ends, which lost 4 bases and 0 bases, there was a span of 7 bases. The germline V gene has CDR1 SNHLY and CDR2 FYNNEI. This CDR3 is 13 amino acids long. CDR3 coding DNA: TGTGCCAGCAGTGCGGACACCTCCTACGAGCAGTACTTC. It codes for CASSADTSYEQYF.

The CDR3 loop is CATSRGPEGNEKLFF. In DNA, the CDR3 is TGTGCCACCAGCAGGGGCCCAGAGGGTAATGAAAAACTGTTTTTT. The V call is TRBV15, the J call TRBJ1-4, with D unresolved. The CDR3 runs to 15 residues. The germline V and J ends were trimmed by 3 bases and 4 bases, with 12 bases remaining between them. Germline V lookup: CDR1 LNHNV, CDR2 YYDKDF (reference sequence).